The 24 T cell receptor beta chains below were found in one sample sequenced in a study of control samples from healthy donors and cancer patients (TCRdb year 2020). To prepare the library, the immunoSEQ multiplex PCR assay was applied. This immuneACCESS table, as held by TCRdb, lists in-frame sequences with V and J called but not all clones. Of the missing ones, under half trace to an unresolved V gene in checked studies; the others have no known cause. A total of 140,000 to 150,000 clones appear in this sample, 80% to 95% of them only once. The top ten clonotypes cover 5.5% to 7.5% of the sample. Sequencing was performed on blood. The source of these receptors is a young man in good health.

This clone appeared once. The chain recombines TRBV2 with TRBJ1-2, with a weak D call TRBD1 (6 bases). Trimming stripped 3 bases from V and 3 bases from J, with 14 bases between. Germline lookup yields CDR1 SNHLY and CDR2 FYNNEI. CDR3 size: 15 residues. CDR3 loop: CASSERGQTDYGYTF. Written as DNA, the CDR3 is TGTGCCAGCAGTGAGCGGGGGCAAACCGACTATGGCTACACCTTC.

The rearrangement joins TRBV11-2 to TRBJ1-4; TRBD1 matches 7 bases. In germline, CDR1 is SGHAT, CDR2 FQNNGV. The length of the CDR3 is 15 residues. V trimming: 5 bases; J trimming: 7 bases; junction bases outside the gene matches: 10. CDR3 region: CASSIYRGRGEKLFF. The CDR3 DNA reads TGTGCCAGCAGCATCTACAGGGGAAGGGGTGAAAAACTGTTTTTT.

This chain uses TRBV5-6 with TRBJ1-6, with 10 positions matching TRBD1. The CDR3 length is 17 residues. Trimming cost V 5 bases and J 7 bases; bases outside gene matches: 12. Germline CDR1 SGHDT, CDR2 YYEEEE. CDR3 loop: CASSFSRDRGLNSPLHF. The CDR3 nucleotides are TGTGCCAGCAGTTTCAGCCGGGACAGGGGTTTGAATTCACCCCTCCACTTT.

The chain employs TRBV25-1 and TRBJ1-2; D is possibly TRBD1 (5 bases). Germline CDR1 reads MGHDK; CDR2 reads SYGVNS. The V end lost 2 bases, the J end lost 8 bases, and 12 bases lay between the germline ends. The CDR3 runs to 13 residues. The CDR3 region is CASSELRWGGYTF. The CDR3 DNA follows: TGTGCCAGCAGTGAACTTCGGTGGGGCGGCTACACCTTC.

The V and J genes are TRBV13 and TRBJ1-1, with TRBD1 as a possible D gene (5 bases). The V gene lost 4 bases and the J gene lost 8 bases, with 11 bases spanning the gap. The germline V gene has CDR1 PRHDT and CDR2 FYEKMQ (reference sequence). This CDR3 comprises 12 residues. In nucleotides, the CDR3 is TGTGCCAGCAGCTGGGAGGGGCGCGAAGCTTTCTTT. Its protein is CASSWEGREAFF.

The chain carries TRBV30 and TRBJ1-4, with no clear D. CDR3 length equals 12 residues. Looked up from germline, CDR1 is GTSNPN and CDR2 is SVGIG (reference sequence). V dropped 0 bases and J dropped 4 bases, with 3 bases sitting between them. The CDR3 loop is CAWSVNNEKLFF. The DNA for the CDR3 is TGTGCCTGGAGTGTCAATAATGAAAAACTGTTTTTT.

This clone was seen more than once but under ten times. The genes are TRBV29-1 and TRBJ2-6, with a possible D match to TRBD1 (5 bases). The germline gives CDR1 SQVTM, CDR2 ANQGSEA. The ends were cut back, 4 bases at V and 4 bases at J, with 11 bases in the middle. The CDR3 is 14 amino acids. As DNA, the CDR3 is TGCAGCGTTGTACAGGTGGCAGGGGCCAACGTCCTGACTTTC. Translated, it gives CSVVQVAGANVLTF. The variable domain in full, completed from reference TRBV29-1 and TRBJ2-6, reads SAVISQKPSRDICQRGTSLTIQCQVDSQVTMMFWYRQQPGQSLTLIATANQGSEATYESGFVIDKFPISRPNLTFSTLTVSNMSPEDSSIYLCSVVQVAGANVLTFGAGSRLTVL.

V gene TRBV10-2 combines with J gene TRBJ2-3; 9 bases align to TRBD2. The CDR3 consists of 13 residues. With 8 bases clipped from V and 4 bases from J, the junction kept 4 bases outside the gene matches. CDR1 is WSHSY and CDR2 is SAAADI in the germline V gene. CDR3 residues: CASGTSRADTQYF. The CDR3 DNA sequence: TGCGCCAGCGGGACTAGCAGAGCAGATACGCAGTATTTT.

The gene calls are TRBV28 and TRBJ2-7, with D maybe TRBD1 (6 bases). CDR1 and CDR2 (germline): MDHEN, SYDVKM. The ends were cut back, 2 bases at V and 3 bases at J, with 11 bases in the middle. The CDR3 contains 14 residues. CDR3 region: CASSLIGQHYEQYF. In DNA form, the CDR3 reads TGTGCCAGCAGTTTAATTGGACAGCACTACGAGCAGTACTTC. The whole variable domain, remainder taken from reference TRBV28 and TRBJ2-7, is DVKVTQSSRYLVKRTGEKVFLECVQDMDHENMFWYRQDPGLGLRLIYFSYDVKMKEKGDIPEGYSVSREKKERFSLILESASTNQTSMYLCASSLIGQHYEQYFGPGTRLTVT.

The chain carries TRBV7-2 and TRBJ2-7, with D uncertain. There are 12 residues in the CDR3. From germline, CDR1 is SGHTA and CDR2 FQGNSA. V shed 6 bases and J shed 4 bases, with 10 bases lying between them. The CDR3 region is CASSLTLYEQYF. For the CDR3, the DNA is TGTGCCAGCAGTTTAACCTTATACGAGCAGTACTTC.

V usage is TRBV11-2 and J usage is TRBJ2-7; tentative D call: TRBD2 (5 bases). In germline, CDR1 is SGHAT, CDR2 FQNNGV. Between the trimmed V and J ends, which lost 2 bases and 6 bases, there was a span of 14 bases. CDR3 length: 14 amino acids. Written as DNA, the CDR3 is TGTGCCAGCAGCTTAAAGGATAGCGTGATCGAGCAGTACTTC. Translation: CASSLKDSVIEQYF.

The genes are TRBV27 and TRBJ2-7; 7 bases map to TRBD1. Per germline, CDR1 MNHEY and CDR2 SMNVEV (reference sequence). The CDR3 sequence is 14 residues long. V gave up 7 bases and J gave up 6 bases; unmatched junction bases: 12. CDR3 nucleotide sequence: TGTGCCAGCAAGCCCCAGGGGGAAGTGGCCGAGCAGTACTTC. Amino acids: CASKPQGEVAEQYF.

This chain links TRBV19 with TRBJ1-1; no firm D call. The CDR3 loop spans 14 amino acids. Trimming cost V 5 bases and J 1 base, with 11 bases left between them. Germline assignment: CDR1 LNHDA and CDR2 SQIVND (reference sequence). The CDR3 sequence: CASSWSGSNTEAFF. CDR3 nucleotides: TGTGCCAGTAGTTGGTCTGGTTCGAACACTGAAGCTTTCTTT.

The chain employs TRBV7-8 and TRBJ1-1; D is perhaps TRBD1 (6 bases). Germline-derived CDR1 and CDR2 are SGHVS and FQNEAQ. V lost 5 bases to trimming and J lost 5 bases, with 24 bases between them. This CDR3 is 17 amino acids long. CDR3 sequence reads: CASSPTIRSGGRTEAFF. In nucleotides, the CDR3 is TGTGCCAGCAGCCCCACCATAAGGAGTGGGGGGCGAACTGAAGCTTTCTTT.

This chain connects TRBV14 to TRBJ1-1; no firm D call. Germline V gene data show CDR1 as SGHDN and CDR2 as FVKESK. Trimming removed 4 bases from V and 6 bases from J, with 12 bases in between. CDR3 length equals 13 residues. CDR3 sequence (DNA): TGTGCCAGCAGCCCGCGCGCTGATTCTGAAGCTTTCTTT. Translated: CASSPRADSEAFF.

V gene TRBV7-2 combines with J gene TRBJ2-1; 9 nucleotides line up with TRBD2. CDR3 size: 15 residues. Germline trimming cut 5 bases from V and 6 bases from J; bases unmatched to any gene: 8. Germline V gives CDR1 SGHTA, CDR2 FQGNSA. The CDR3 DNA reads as TGTGCCAGCAGCCCAAGCGGGGGGCTCGCCAATGAGCAGTTCTTC. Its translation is CASSPSGGLANEQFF.

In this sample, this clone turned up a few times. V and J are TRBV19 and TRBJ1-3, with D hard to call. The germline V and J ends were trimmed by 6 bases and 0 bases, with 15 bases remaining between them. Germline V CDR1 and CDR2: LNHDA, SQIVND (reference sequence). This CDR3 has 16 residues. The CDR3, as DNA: TGTGCCAGTAGCCTCCCAACAATGATCTCTGGAAACACCATATATTTT. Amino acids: CASSLPTMISGNTIYF.

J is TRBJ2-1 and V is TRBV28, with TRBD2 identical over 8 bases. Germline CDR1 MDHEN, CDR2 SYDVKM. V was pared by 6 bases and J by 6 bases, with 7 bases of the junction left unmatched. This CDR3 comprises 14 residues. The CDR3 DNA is TGTGCCAGCAGAGAAGCGGGAGCGGGCAATGAGCAGTTCTTC. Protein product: CASREAGAGNEQFF.

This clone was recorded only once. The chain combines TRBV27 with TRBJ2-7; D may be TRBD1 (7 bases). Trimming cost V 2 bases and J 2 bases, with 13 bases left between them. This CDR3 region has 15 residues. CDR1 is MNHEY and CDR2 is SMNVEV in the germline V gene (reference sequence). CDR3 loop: CASSLRGTDTYEQYF. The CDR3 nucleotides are TGTGCCAGCAGTTTACGCGGGACAGATACCTACGAGCAGTACTTC.

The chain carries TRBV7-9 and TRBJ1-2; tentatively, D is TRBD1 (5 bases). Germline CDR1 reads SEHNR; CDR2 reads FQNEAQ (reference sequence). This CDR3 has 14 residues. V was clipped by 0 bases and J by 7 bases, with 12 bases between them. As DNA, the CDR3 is TGTGCCAGCAGCTTAGCGCGTTTCAGGGTTGGCTACACCTTC. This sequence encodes CASSLARFRVGYTF.

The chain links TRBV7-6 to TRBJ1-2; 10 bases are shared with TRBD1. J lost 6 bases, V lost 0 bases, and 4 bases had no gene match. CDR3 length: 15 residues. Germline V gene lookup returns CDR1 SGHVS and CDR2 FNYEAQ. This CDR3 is CASSLARGTGDGYTF. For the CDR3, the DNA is TGTGCCAGCAGCTTAGCGCGAGGGACAGGGGATGGCTACACCTTC.

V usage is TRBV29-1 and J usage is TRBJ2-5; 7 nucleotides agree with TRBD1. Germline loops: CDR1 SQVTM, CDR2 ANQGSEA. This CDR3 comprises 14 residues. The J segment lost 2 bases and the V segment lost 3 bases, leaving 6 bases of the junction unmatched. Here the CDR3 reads CSVDGDRVQETQYF. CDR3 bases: TGCAGCGTTGACGGTGACAGGGTACAAGAGACCCAGTACTTC.

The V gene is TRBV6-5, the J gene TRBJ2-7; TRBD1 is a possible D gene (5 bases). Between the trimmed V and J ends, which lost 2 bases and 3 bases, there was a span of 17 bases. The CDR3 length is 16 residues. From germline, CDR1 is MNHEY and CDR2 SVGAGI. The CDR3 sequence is CASSYLLAGKRYEQYF. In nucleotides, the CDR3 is TGTGCCAGCAGTTACCTGTTGGCAGGGAAACGCTACGAGCAGTACTTC.

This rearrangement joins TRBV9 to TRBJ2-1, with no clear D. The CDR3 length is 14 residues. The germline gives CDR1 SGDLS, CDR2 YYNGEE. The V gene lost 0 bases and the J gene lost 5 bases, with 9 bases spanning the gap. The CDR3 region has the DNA TGTGCCAGCAGCGTAGGGTTCGGACACAATGAGCAGTTCTTC. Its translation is CASSVGFGHNEQFF.